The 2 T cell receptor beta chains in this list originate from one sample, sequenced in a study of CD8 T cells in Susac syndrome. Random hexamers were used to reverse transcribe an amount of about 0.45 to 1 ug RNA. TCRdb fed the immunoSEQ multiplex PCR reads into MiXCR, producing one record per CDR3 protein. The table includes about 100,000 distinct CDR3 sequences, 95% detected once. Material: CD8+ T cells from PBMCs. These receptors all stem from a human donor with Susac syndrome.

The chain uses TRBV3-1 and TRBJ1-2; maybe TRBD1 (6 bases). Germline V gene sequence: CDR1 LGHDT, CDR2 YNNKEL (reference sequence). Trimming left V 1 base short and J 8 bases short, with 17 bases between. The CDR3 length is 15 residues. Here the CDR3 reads CASSQAPDSPGGYTF. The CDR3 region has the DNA TGTGCCAGCAGCCAAGCCCCGGACAGCCCAGGGGGCTACACCTTC.

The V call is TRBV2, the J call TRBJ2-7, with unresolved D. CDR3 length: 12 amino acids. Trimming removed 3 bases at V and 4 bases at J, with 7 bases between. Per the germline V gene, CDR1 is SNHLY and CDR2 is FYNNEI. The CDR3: CASSDRRYEQYF. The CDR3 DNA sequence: TGTGCCAGCAGTGACAGACGATACGAGCAGTACTTC. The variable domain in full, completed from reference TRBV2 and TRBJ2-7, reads EPEVTQTPSHQVTQMGQEVILRCVPISNHLYFYWYRQILGQKVEFLVSFYNNEISEKSEIFDDQFSVERPDGSNFTLKIRSTKLEDSAMYFCASSDRRYEQYFGPGTRLTVT.